These T cell receptor beta chains were read from a single sample in a study of shared clonotypes between healthy human individuals. Sequenced by immunoSEQ multiplex PCR; TCRdb stores in-frame clones only, minus some. The data contain about 1 million clones, about 75% of them singletons. The sequenced material came from memory CD4+ T cells sorted from blood. The source is a man younger than 35 in good health. CDR3s include the opening cysteine and the closing phenylalanine or tryptophan. D genes are given only for firm matches. Clone size is stated in some rows and not others, as once, few, many or a class when expanded.

clone_size,v_call,j_call,d_call,cdr3_nt,cdr3_aa
.,TRBV28,TRBJ2-6,.,TGTGCCAGCAGACCAGGGGTTGCTGGGGCCAACGTCCTGACTTTC,CASRPGVAGANVLTF
.,TRBV6-6,TRBJ2-7,TRBD2,TGTGCCAGCACCCCCCCAGCGGGGGATTCCTACGAGCAGTACTTC,CASTPPAGDSYEQYF
.,TRBV6-6,TRBJ2-7,TRBD2,TGTGCCAGCAGCGGGACTAGCGAGAGCTCCTACGAGCAGTACTTC,CASSGTSESSYEQYF
many,TRBV7-9,TRBJ1-1,.,TGTGCCAGCAGCTTGGCAGGGAACACTGAAGCTTTCTTT,CASSLAGNTEAFF
once,TRBV11-2,TRBJ1-2,.,TGTGCCAGCAGCTTAGGACGGAACTATGGCTACACCTTC,CASSLGRNYGYTF
.,TRBV15,TRBJ1-1,TRBD1,TGTGCCACCAGCAGAGATCTGAACAGGGGCCCTAACACTGAAGCTTTCTTT,CATSRDLNRGPNTEAFF
.,TRBV7-2,TRBJ2-1,TRBD1,TGTGCCAGCAGCCCACGGGGACAGGGGAGAACTGAGCAGTTCTTC,CASSPRGQGRTEQFF
.,TRBV7-6,TRBJ2-2,.,TGTGCCAGCAGCCCGCTTGGGCACCCGAACACCGGGGAGCTGTTTTTT,CASSPLGHPNTGELFF
.,TRBV7-8,TRBJ2-5,TRBD1,TGTGCCAGCAGCGTACGAGACAGGGATTGGGAGACCCAGTACTTC,CASSVRDRDWETQYF
.,TRBV2,TRBJ2-3,TRBD1,TGTGCCAGCACCCTTGGCAGGGGGACGGATACGCAGTATTTT,CASTLGRGTDTQYF
.,TRBV5-1,TRBJ2-5,TRBD2,TGCGCCAGCAGTCCGACTAGCGGGCAAGAGACCCAGTACTTC,CASSPTSGQETQYF
.,TRBV7-6,TRBJ1-3,.,TGTGCCAGCACCCCTATAGGGGGGCCCTCTGGAAACACCATATATTTT,CASTPIGGPSGNTIYF
.,TRBV5-1,TRBJ2-1,TRBD1,TGCGCCAGCAGCCTACAGGGGAATGAGCAGTTCTTC,CASSLQGNEQFF
.,TRBV6-5,TRBJ1-4,.,TGTGCCAGCAGTTACTCAGGTTCAACTAATGAAAAACTGTTTTTT,CASSYSGSTNEKLFF
.,TRBV5-4,TRBJ2-1,TRBD1,TGTGCCAGCAGCGTACTGGGACAGGGGGACGAGTTCTTC,CASSVLGQGDEFF
.,TRBV27,TRBJ1-2,TRBD1,TGTGCCAGCAGGGAGGGACAGGCCAGCTATGGCTACACCTTC,CASREGQASYGYTF
few,TRBV27,TRBJ1-4,.,TGTGCCAGCAGACGCCAGGCCGGGGGAGGTGGAACTAATGAAAAACTGTTTTTT,CASRRQAGGGGTNEKLFF
many,TRBV30,TRBJ1-1,.,TGTGCCTTAAGGGAGGGCCCGACTGAAGCTTTCTTT,CALREGPTEAFF
once,TRBV23-1,TRBJ1-1,.,TGCGCCCTATCCAGGCCCATGAACACTGAAGCTTTCTTT,CALSRPMNTEAFF
.,TRBV9,TRBJ1-1,.,TGTGCCAGCAGCGTAGGTCCTTTGGCGAACACTGAAGCTTTCTTT,CASSVGPLANTEAFF
.,TRBV6-1,TRBJ2-1,.,TGTGCCAGCAGTGAAGCGTCTACAGGGCTCTCCTACAATGAGCAGTTCTTC,CASSEASTGLSYNEQFF
.,TRBV4-2,TRBJ2-2,.,TGTGCCAGCAGCCAAGATCGGGGCGGCGCCGGGGAGCTGTTTTTT,CASSQDRGGAGELFF
few,TRBV5-4,TRBJ2-7,TRBD1,TGTGCCAGCAGCCCCTCCCGTCAGACAGGGAGCACCTACGAGCAGTACTTC,CASSPSRQTGSTYEQYF
.,TRBV6-5,TRBJ1-1,.,TGTGCCAGCTCTTCGGGGGGATTGGAGAACACTGAAGCTTTCTTT,CASSSGGLENTEAFF
.,TRBV4-3,TRBJ2-2,.,TGCGCCAGCAGCCAAGAAATTCACACCGGGGAGCTGTTTTTT,CASSQEIHTGELFF
.,TRBV11-3,TRBJ1-2,TRBD1,TGTGCCAGCAGCTTAGACGGGACAGGGAGAGGCTACACCTTC,CASSLDGTGRGYTF
.,TRBV5-8,TRBJ1-4,.,TGTGCCAGCAGCTTGGAAGAGTTCAACAATGAAAAACTGTTTTTT,CASSLEEFNNEKLFF
.,TRBV15,TRBJ1-1,.,TGTGCCACCAGCCGGAGTACAGGGCTCACTGAAGCTTTCTTT,CATSRSTGLTEAFF
.,TRBV5-1,TRBJ2-5,TRBD2,TGCGCCAGCAGCACGGGAGGGCGGGAGACCCAGTACTTC,CASSTGGRETQYF
.,TRBV2,TRBJ2-7,.,TGTGCCAGTACGGGAGAGAGGAGCGAGCAGTACTTC,CASTGERSEQYF
.,TRBV18,TRBJ2-5,.,TGTGCCAGCTCACCACCGAAGGCAGGCCACCAAGAGACCCAGTACTTC,CASSPPKAGHQETQYF
.,TRBV2,TRBJ2-3,.,TGTGCCAGCAACGGGGGCAACGCAGATACGCAGTATTTT,CASNGGNADTQYF
.,TRBV2,TRBJ1-2,.,TGTGCCAGCAGTGGAAAACAGGGTCGTCTTGTTGGCTACACCTTC,CASSGKQGRLVGYTF
.,TRBV6-1,TRBJ2-7,TRBD2,TGTGCCAGCAGGGGACTAGCGGGGGTCTACGAGCAGTACTTC,CASRGLAGVYEQYF
.,TRBV5-4,TRBJ1-1,.,TGTGCCAGCAGCCTCGACAGTATGAACACTGAAGCTTTCTTT,CASSLDSMNTEAFF
many,TRBV30,TRBJ1-5,TRBD1,TGTGCCTGGAGAGCCGGGACAGGGGGCTTTTATAGCAATCAGCCCCAGCATTTT,CAWRAGTGGFYSNQPQHF
.,TRBV5-1,TRBJ2-1,.,TGCGCCAGCAGCCTGGCGGAGTCCTACAATGAGCAGTTCTTC,CASSLAESYNEQFF
few,TRBV10-2,TRBJ2-3,TRBD2,TGCGCCAGCAGACAGCGACTAGCGGGAGGGCCGGATACGCAGTATTTT,CASRQRLAGGPDTQYF
.,TRBV5-6,TRBJ1-2,TRBD1,TGTGCCAGCAGCTCCCCTTCGACAGGGCCGGGCTACACCTTC,CASSSPSTGPGYTF
.,TRBV5-1,TRBJ2-1,.,TGCGCCAGCAGCTTTCAGGGCCAGAACAATGAGCAGTTCTTC,CASSFQGQNNEQFF
.,TRBV28,TRBJ2-7,.,TGTGCCAGCAGTTCTCGAGGAGGGGGAGGGAAAGGGGAGCAGTACTTC,CASSSRGGGGKGEQYF
many,TRBV14,TRBJ2-2,.,TGTGCCAGCAGCCAGTCGGGTAGCGGGGAGCTGTTTTTT,CASSQSGSGELFF
.,TRBV5-1,TRBJ1-5,.,TGCGCCAGCAGCTTTGGGGGCACTCAGCCCCAGCATTTT,CASSFGGTQPQHF
few,TRBV7-9,TRBJ1-6,.,TGTGCCAGCAGCTTGTCTGAGGGAAAGACGAGTTCACCCCTCCACTTT,CASSLSEGKTSSPLHF
few,TRBV2,TRBJ2-1,.,TGTGCCAGCAGTGAATCCCGAAGGAGTGAGCAGTTCTTC,CASSESRRSEQFF
.,TRBV2,TRBJ2-7,.,TGTGCCAGCAGAGAACTTTCGGGCCCAAGTTTCGGGCAGTACTTC,CASRELSGPSFGQYF
.,TRBV5-6,TRBJ2-3,.,TGTGCCAGCGTCCTTTACTCTGACCACACAGATACGCAGTATTTT,CASVLYSDHTDTQYF
.,TRBV27,TRBJ1-3,.,TGTGCCAGCAGTTTCGGACGCGGGGGAAGATCTGGAAACACCATATATTTT,CASSFGRGGRSGNTIYF
.,TRBV18,TRBJ2-1,.,TGTGCCAGCTCACCATTGAGCAGGGCCCCCTCCTACAATGAGCAGTTCTTC,CASSPLSRAPSYNEQFF
once,TRBV10-3,TRBJ1-4,.,TGTGCCATAAGTCCAGGAGATAATGAAAAACTGTTTTTT,CAISPGDNEKLFF
few,TRBV10-3,TRBJ2-7,TRBD1,TGTGCCACCGGGACAGGTTTCTCCTACGAGCAGTACTTC,CATGTGFSYEQYF
few,TRBV6-4,TRBJ1-4,TRBD1,TGTGCCGCAGACAGGGTTAATGAAAAACTGTTTTTT,CAADRVNEKLFF
.,TRBV7-9,TRBJ2-7,.,TGTGCCAGCAGCTTCCGGGGGCCGTACGAGCAGTACTTC,CASSFRGPYEQYF
.,TRBV29-1,TRBJ2-7,.,TGCAGCGTCGAAAGCTCCTACGAGCAGTACTTC,CSVESSYEQYF
.,TRBV30,TRBJ1-6,.,TGTGCCTGGAGTGTGGGAGGGGTTAGTTCACCCCTCCACTTT,CAWSVGGVSSPLHF
.,TRBV11-2,TRBJ2-7,TRBD1,TGTGCCAGCAGCCCACGTACAGGGGCCTACGAGCAGTACTTC,CASSPRTGAYEQYF
.,TRBV5-4,TRBJ1-6,TRBD1,TGTGCCAGCAGCTTGGGACAGGGGGGTGATTCACCCCTCCACTTT,CASSLGQGGDSPLHF
.,TRBV5-4,TRBJ1-2,.,TGTGCCAGCAGCTTGGGAGAGGGGAAATATGGCTACACCTTC,CASSLGEGKYGYTF
once,TRBV5-1,TRBJ2-7,TRBD1,TGCGCCAGCAGCCCCGGACAGGGGAGCTACGAGCAGTACTTC,CASSPGQGSYEQYF
.,TRBV4-3,TRBJ2-1,TRBD2,TGCGCCAGCAGCCACACACTAGCGGGAGCGGGTGAGCAGTTCTTC,CASSHTLAGAGEQFF